The 15 T cell receptor beta chains below come from one sample, sequenced in a study of blood T cell repertoires in COVID-19. Sequenced by immunoSEQ multiplex PCR; TCRdb stores in-frame clones only, minus some. The sample contains roughly 450,000 clones, roughly 87% of which appear only once. The sample taken for sequencing was PBMCs or T cells enriched from blood (not recorded which). These receptors all come from a man aged 18 to 29 who had recovered from COVID-19.

The genes are TRBV2 and TRBJ2-7; 9 bases align to TRBD1. The CDR3 is 15 amino acids. CDR1 is SNHLY and CDR2 is FYNNEI in the germline V gene. V lost 1 base and J lost 3; bases outside the gene matches: 4. As DNA, the CDR3 is TGTGCCAGCAGTGAAGATTTGACAGGGGGCTACGAGCAGTACTTC. The encoded protein is CASSEDLTGGYEQYF.

The chain links TRBV6-5 to TRBJ1-3, with 7 bases fitting TRBD1. Germline values: CDR1 MNHEY, CDR2 SVGAGI. CDR3 length equals 14 residues. V lost 6 bases and J lost 9; bases outside the gene matches: 11. CDR3: CASRRDRDRITIYF. CDR3 sequence (DNA): TGTGCCAGCAGACGAGACAGGGATCGGATCACCATATATTTT.

This rearrangement joins TRBV5-5 to TRBJ1-2; tentatively, D is TRBD1 (6 bases). Looked up from germline, CDR1 is SGHKS and CDR2 is YYEKEE (reference sequence). CDR3 length: 15 amino acids. The V end lost 0 bases, the J end lost 3 bases, and 12 bases lay between the germline ends. Here the CDR3 DNA reads TGTGCCAGCAGCTTGGGAGGGGGAAGTGACTATGGCTACACCTTC. This sequence encodes CASSLGGGSDYGYTF.

The V call is TRBV5-4, the J call TRBJ1-2; possibly TRBD1 for D (5 bases). This CDR3 comprises 16 residues. V was cut by 0 bases and J by 4 bases, with 16 bases left in between. From germline, CDR1 is SGHNT and CDR2 YYREEE (reference sequence). CDR3 amino acids: CASSLEAGLSGYGYTF. Here the CDR3 DNA reads TGTGCCAGCAGCTTGGAGGCAGGGCTTAGTGGCTATGGCTACACCTTC.

The V call is TRBV2, the J call TRBJ2-7; possible D gene TRBD2, 7 bases. Germline lookup yields CDR1 SNHLY and CDR2 FYNNEI. Between the trimmed V and J ends, which lost 3 bases and 3 bases, there was a span of 18 bases. The CDR3 consists of 16 residues. In DNA form, the CDR3 reads TGTGCCAGCAGTGAGGCGGCGGGGGCCGTTGACTACGAGCAGTACTTC. The encoded protein is CASSEAAGAVDYEQYF.

The V gene is TRBV18, the J gene TRBJ1-1; the match to TRBD1 covers 7 bases. The CDR3 is 12 residues long. Losses at the gene ends were 9 bases for V and 1 base for J; bases not matched to a gene: 2. Germline CDR1 is KGHSH and CDR2 is LQKENI. In nucleotides, the CDR3 is TGTGCCAGTACAGGGGCGAACACTGAAGCTTTCTTT. This encodes CASTGANTEAFF. Full variable domain (rest looked up from reference TRBV18 and TRBJ1-1): NAGVMQNPRHLVRRRGQEARLRCSPMKGHSHVYWYRQLPEEGLKFMVYLQKENIIDESGMPKERFSAEFPKEGPSILRIQQVVRGDSAAYFCASTGANTEAFFGQGTRLTVV.

The V gene is TRBV4-1, the J gene TRBJ1-1; D may be TRBD1 (5 bases). V shed 1 base and J shed 3 bases, with 12 bases lying between them. This CDR3 spans 15 amino acids. Germline CDR1 and CDR2: MGHRA and YSYEKL. CDR3 loop: CASSQGQGYYTEAFF. The CDR3 bases are TGCGCCAGCAGCCAAGGGCAGGGATACTACACTGAAGCTTTCTTT.

V usage is TRBV11-2 and J usage is TRBJ2-3; 9 bases match TRBD1. This CDR3 spans 15 amino acids. Germline CDR1 SGHAT, CDR2 FQNNGV. Losses at the gene ends were 6 bases for V and 2 bases for J; bases not matched to a gene: 6. The CDR3 is CASRGQGIPTDTQYF. The CDR3 DNA sequence: TGTGCCAGCAGGGGACAGGGAATCCCCACAGATACGCAGTATTTT.

The rearrangement joins TRBV7-2 to TRBJ2-1; 9 nucleotides agree with TRBD2. The CDR3 is made up of 13 amino acids. Trimming removed 5 bases from V and 15 bases from J; junction bases left unmatched: 11. Germline CDR1 SGHTA, CDR2 FQGNSA. The CDR3 spells CASSPGLAGEWFF. CDR3 DNA: TGTGCCAGCAGCCCAGGGTTAGCGGGAGAGTGGTTCTTC.

The V and J genes are TRBV12-3 or TRBV12-4 and TRBJ1-2; D gene uncertain. Trimming removed 3 bases at V and 10 bases at J, with 15 bases between. The CDR3 extends over 13 amino acids. The CDR3 is CASSFSGSYDYTF. DNA for the CDR3: TGTGCCAGCAGTTTCTCCGGGTCCTACGACTACACCTTC.

This chain links TRBV9 with TRBJ1-1; the D is unclear. Trimming left V 4 bases short and J 1 base short, with 11 bases between. The CDR3 contains 14 residues. Germline CDR1 SGDLS, CDR2 YYNGEE. CDR3 nucleotides: TGTGCCAGCAGCCGAGAAAACAGGAACACTGAAGCTTTCTTT. This encodes CASSRENRNTEAFF.

This rearrangement joins TRBV7-3 to TRBJ2-3; 8 bases agree with TRBD2. The CDR3 totals 15 residues. V dropped 5 bases and J dropped 1; count of bases not matched to a gene: 5. From germline, CDR1 is SGHTA and CDR2 FQGTGA. The CDR3 sequence is CASSPFGGGTDTQYF. Here the CDR3 DNA reads TGTGCCAGCAGCCCCTTCGGGGGGGGCACAGATACGCAGTATTTT.

The rearrangement uses TRBV2 and TRBJ2-5, with 8 bases identical to TRBD1. V was pared by 6 bases and J by 3 bases, with 3 bases of the junction left unmatched. The germline CDR1 and CDR2 sequences are SNHLY and FYNNEI. The CDR3 spans 13 residues. For the CDR3, the DNA is TGTGCCAGCAGAGGACAGGGAAAAGAGACCCAGTACTTC. Amino acid sequence: CASRGQGKETQYF.

The CDR3 DNA reads TGTGCCAGTAGTATGCGAGGGCAGTATAGCAATCAGCCCCAGCATTTT. It encodes CASSMRGQYSNQPQHF. The rearrangement joins TRBV19 to TRBJ1-5; D gene unclear. Per germline, CDR1 LNHDA and CDR2 SQIVND (reference sequence). The germline V and J ends were trimmed by 3 bases and 0 bases, with 12 bases remaining between them. The CDR3 spans 16 residues. Supplemented by reference TRBV19 and TRBJ1-5, the full variable domain reads DGGITQSPKYLFRKEGQNVTLSCEQNLNHDAMYWYRQDPGQGLRLIYYSQIVNDFQKGDIAEGYSVSREKKESFPLTVTSAQKNPTAFYLCASSMRGQYSNQPQHFGDGTRLSIL.

J is TRBJ1-1 and V is TRBV10-3, with TRBD1 identical over 7 bases. Looked up from germline, CDR1 is ENHRY and CDR2 is SYGVKD. V was clipped by 5 bases and J by 0 bases; unmatched bases: 3. The CDR3 covers 14 residues. The CDR3 here is CAISLGQMNTEAFF. CDR3 bases: TGTGCCATCAGTCTGGGACAGATGAACACTGAAGCTTTCTTT.